The clone carrying this TCR beta chain was recorded only once. The antigen remains unidentified. V gave up 4 bases and J gave up 14 bases; unmatched junction bases: 10. CDR3 length equals 12 residues. Germline-derived CDR1 and CDR2 are MNHEY and SMNVEV (reference sequence). The data derive from a study of cytomegalovirus exposure and HLA in healthy donors. Background on the study: Both the roughly 120 validation repertoires and the roughly 700 first-cohort repertoires used the same platform, as reported by a later analysis. General study results and limits: The study put 150 or so TCR beta chains on its list as cytomegalovirus-associated. It was confirmed in vitro that three of the CMV-associated chains were specific for CMV antigens.

The protocol was immunoSEQ multiplex PCR, while the TCRdb copy is restricted to in-frame clones and leaves out a portion. Among approximately 120,000 clones, roughly nine tenths were seen once, and the ten largest hold around 1.1%. Sample: PBMCs. The origin of this receptor is a woman under 30 in good health and CMV-seronegative. V usage is TRBV27 and J usage is TRBJ1-2; 7 bases line up with TRBD1. CDR3 region: CASSSPGGGWTF. As DNA, the CDR3 is TGTGCCAGCAGTTCCCCGGGAGGGGGCTGGACCTTC.